This note documents a single T cell receptor (beta chain) sequence. The antigen is not known. Sequencing of TCR beta CDR3 used immunoSEQ survey depth. Generated by immunoSEQ multiplex PCR, the TCRdb table keeps only in-frame clones and is missing some. Of 5,700 or so clones listed, around 63% were seen once; the top ten hold nearly 45%. V was clipped by 3 bases and J by 9 bases, with 9 bases between them. Germline V gene lookup returns CDR1 MNHNS and CDR2 SASEGT. CDR3 size: 12 residues. The data derive from a study of CD8 T cell repertoires and HIV-1 epitope variants. Study context: Enriched T cells were co-cultured with equal numbers of autologous T cell-negative antigen-presenting cells. T cells were cultured for 10 days with cytokines added on days 3 and 7.

This TCR was sampled from a male donor with HIV. The source material was cultured CD8+ T cells derived from PBMCs. J is TRBJ2-1 and V is TRBV6-1, with no clear D. CDR3 sequence reads: CASSDFPAEQFF. In DNA, the CDR3 is TGTGCCAGCAGTGACTTCCCCGCTGAGCAGTTCTTC.